These T cell receptor beta chains were read from a single sample in a study of OX40 agonist ivuxolimab in advanced cancers. Data came from immunoSEQ multiplex PCR; TCRdb stores just in-frame clones and leaves some out. The data contain some 20,000 clones, roughly 72% of them singletons. Here the sequenced sample was CD4+ or CD8+ T cells sorted from blood, taken in a trial of the OX40 agonist ivuxolimab. All receptors derive from an adult with an advanced solid tumor such as melanoma, head and neck, liver or kidney cancer. Both conserved end residues are part of each CDR3. Fields, in order: J gene, clone size, V gene, D gene, CDR3 protein, CDR3 DNA. A D gene is named only where the DNA matches it firmly. Clone size is given for some rows only: seen once, a few or many times, or a class if the clone is expanded.

>TRBJ1-5|NA|TRBV7-6|NA
CASSPGADRKNQPQHF
TGCGCCAGCAGCCCGGGGGCGGACAGAAAGAATCAGCCCCAGCATTTT
>TRBJ2-2|NA|TRBV11-2|TRBD2
CASSLGGGSANTGELFF
TGTGCCAGCAGCTTAGGGGGGGGGTCCGCGAACACCGGGGAGCTGTTTTTT
>TRBJ1-5|NA|TRBV7-2|NA
CASSLAPQPQHF
TGTGCCAGCAGCTTAGCGCCTCAGCCCCAGCATTTT
>TRBJ1-6|NA|TRBV7-3|TRBD1
CASSPGTGVNSPLHF
TGTGCCAGCAGCCCGGGGACAGGGGTCAATTCACCCCTCCACTTT
>TRBJ2-3|NA|TRBV5-5|NA
CASSLLTDTQYF
TGTGCCAGCAGCTTGCTCACAGATACGCAGTATTTT
>TRBJ1-5|once|TRBV19|TRBD1
CASSEGQGNQPQHF
TGTGCCAGTAGTGAGGGACAGGGCAATCAGCCCCAGCATTTT
>TRBJ1-1|NA|TRBV4-1|NA
CASSLDRLNTEAFF
TGCGCCAGCAGCCTGGACCGATTGAACACTGAAGCTTTCTTT
>TRBJ1-2|NA|TRBV7-3|NA
CASSLERYVTYGYTF
TGTGCCAGCAGCTTAGAGCGTTATGTTACGTATGGCTACACCTTC
>TRBJ2-2|NA|TRBV4-1|NA
CASSQGTIGELFF
TGCGCCAGCAGCCAGGGGACGATCGGGGAGCTGTTTTTT
>TRBJ2-5|NA|TRBV29-1|NA
CSVDRQQETQYF
TGCAGCGTTGACCGACAGCAAGAGACCCAGTACTTC
>TRBJ2-3|NA|TRBV7-6|NA
CASSLAIEGGFTDTQYF
TGTGCCAGCAGCTTAGCTATAGAGGGCGGGTTCACAGATACGCAGTATTTT
>TRBJ2-1|NA|TRBV7-2|NA
CASSSYWSSSYNEQFF
TGTGCCAGCAGCTCCTACTGGAGTTCATCCTACAATGAGCAGTTCTTC
>TRBJ1-2|NA|TRBV18|NA
CASSEGLYGYTF
TGTGCCAGCTCTGAGGGTCTCTATGGCTACACCTTC
>TRBJ1-5|few|TRBV27|TRBD1
CASSLGTGRESNQPQHF
TGTGCCAGCAGTTTGGGGACAGGGAGGGAAAGCAATCAGCCCCAGCATTTT
>TRBJ2-1|NA|TRBV7-9|TRBD2
CASSSGLAANNEQFF
TGTGCCAGCAGCTCGGGACTAGCGGCCAACAATGAGCAGTTCTTC
>TRBJ2-2|NA|TRBV7-2|TRBD2
CASSLTGRGAGELFF
TGTGCCAGCAGCTTAACCGGGCGGGGGGCCGGGGAGCTGTTTTTT
>TRBJ2-5|NA|TRBV11-3|TRBD2
CASSPASSGVETQYF
TGTGCCAGCAGCCCCGCGAGTAGCGGGGTGGAGACCCAGTACTTC
>TRBJ2-7|NA|TRBV19|NA
CASSFDLGPYEQYF
TGTGCCAGTAGTTTTGACCTGGGCCCCTACGAGCAGTACTTC
>TRBJ2-2|NA|TRBV19|TRBD1
CASSISRDRETGELFF
TGTGCCAGTAGTATAAGCCGGGACAGGGAAACCGGGGAGCTGTTTTTT
>TRBJ2-7|NA|TRBV11-2|NA
CASSLAISYEQYF
TGTGCCAGCAGCTTAGCAATTTCCTACGAGCAGTACTTC
>TRBJ1-5|NA|TRBV2|NA
CASSPGDAQPQHF
TGTGCCAGCAGTCCGGGGGATGCTCAGCCCCAGCATTTT
>TRBJ2-1|few|TRBV7-8|NA
CASSPPSGNEQFF
TGTGCCAGCAGCCCCCCATCTGGAAATGAGCAGTTCTTC
>TRBJ2-1|NA|TRBV7-3|NA
CASSPQGGGPSYNEQFF
TGTGCCAGCAGCCCCCAAGGCGGGGGCCCTTCCTACAATGAGCAGTTCTTC
>TRBJ2-6|NA|TRBV28|NA
CASSLMASVSGANVLTF
TGTGCCAGCTCCCTAATGGCGTCGGTCTCTGGGGCCAACGTCCTGACTTTC
>TRBJ1-6|NA|TRBV6-4|NA
CASSPSGGLSQSLHF
TGTGCCAGCAGTCCCTCGGGGGGATTGAGTCAATCCCTCCACTTT
>TRBJ2-7|NA|TRBV4-1|NA
CASSPGTSSSYEQYF
TGCGCCAGCAGCCCTGGGACGTCTAGCTCCTACGAGCAGTACTTC
>TRBJ2-2|NA|TRBV7-8|NA
CASSPGTGELFF
TGTGCCAGCAGCCCTGGCACCGGGGAGCTGTTTTTT
>TRBJ2-1|NA|TRBV5-1|NA
CASSEVRQMAYNEQFF
TGCGCCAGCAGCGAAGTACGGCAGATGGCATACAATGAGCAGTTCTTC
>TRBJ2-5|NA|TRBV11-3|NA
CASSLARGRETQYF
TGTGCCAGCAGCTTGGCCAGGGGTCGGGAGACCCAGTACTTC
>TRBJ2-2|NA|TRBV7-9|NA
CASSLVHSRAGELFF
TGTGCCAGCAGCTTAGTCCACTCCAGAGCCGGGGAGCTGTTTTTT
>TRBJ2-3|NA|TRBV7-9|TRBD2
CASSPGTSGYTQYF
TGTGCCAGCAGCCCCGGGACTAGCGGGTATACGCAGTATTTT
>TRBJ2-3|NA|TRBV7-9|NA
CASSFEVADTQYF
TGTGCCAGCAGCTTCGAGGTCGCCGATACGCAGTATTTT
>TRBJ2-2|NA|TRBV6-4|TRBD1
CASSDGQDTGELFF
TGTGCCAGCAGTGACGGACAGGACACCGGGGAGCTGTTTTTT
>TRBJ1-2|NA|TRBV19|NA
CASSIGDGYTF
TGTGCCAGTAGTATCGGGGACGGCTACACCTTC
>TRBJ1-1|few|TRBV30|TRBD1
CAWIDRDNLNTEAFF
TGTGCCTGGATTGACAGGGATAACTTAAACACTGAAGCTTTCTTT
>TRBJ2-1|NA|TRBV13|NA
CASSVGGNEQFF
TGTGCCAGCAGCGTAGGGGGCAATGAGCAGTTCTTC
>TRBJ2-5|NA|TRBV9|TRBD2
CASSVRGLAGGYQETQYF
TGTGCCAGCAGCGTACGTGGACTAGCGGGGGGGTACCAAGAGACCCAGTACTTC
>TRBJ1-1|NA|TRBV19|NA
CASSIFGNTEAFF
TGTGCCAGTAGTATCTTCGGGAACACTGAAGCTTTCTTT
>TRBJ1-5|NA|TRBV6-9|TRBD1
CASSPGGGRQPQHF
TGTGCCAGCAGCCCAGGGGGGGGCAGGCAGCCCCAGCATTTT
>TRBJ2-3|NA|TRBV7-9|TRBD1
CASSLGQGATDTQYF
TGTGCCAGCAGCTTAGGACAGGGGGCCACAGATACGCAGTATTTT
>TRBJ1-1|NA|TRBV10-3|NA
CAISGANTEAFF
TGTGCCATCAGTGGGGCGAACACTGAAGCTTTCTTT
>TRBJ2-1|NA|TRBV7-7|NA
CASSPLGGPYNEQFF
TGTGCTAGCAGCCCGCTAGGGGGGCCCTACAATGAGCAGTTCTTC
>TRBJ2-7|few|TRBV25-1|NA
CASSESASYEQYF
TGTGCCAGCAGTGAGTCAGCCTCCTACGAGCAGTACTTC
>TRBJ2-7|once|TRBV5-6|NA
CASSPGVSYEQYF
TGTGCCAGCAGCCCGGGAGTCTCCTACGAGCAGTACTTC
>TRBJ2-7|few|TRBV7-2|NA
CASSLSLADSGEQYF
TGTGCCAGCAGCTTATCCCTCGCGGACTCGGGCGAGCAGTACTTC
>TRBJ2-2|NA|TRBV9|NA
CASSVEDSLTGELFF
TGTGCCAGCAGCGTAGAGGACAGCCTAACCGGGGAGCTGTTTTTT
>TRBJ2-5|NA|TRBV7-2|NA
CASSQKWSEPNPLVKYF
TGTGCCAGCAGCCAAAAGTGGTCGGAGCCAAACCCGTTGGTGAAGTACTTC
>TRBJ2-7|NA|TRBV4-1|NA
CASSPGSSYEQYF
TGCGCCAGCAGTCCAGGGTCCTCCTACGAGCAGTACTTC
>TRBJ2-2|NA|TRBV11-2|NA
CASSPSSGTLNTGELFF
TGTGCCAGCAGCCCCTCGTCCGGGACTCTAAACACCGGGGAGCTGTTTTTT
>TRBJ2-2|NA|TRBV5-1|TRBD2
CASSQIPAGGNTGELFF
TGCGCCAGCAGCCAAATTCCAGCGGGGGGTAACACCGGGGAGCTGTTTTTT
>TRBJ2-3|NA|TRBV7-8|TRBD1
CASSANRGRTDTQYF
TGTGCCAGCAGCGCAAACAGGGGGAGAACAGATACGCAGTATTTT
>TRBJ2-7|NA|TRBV9|NA
CASSVEAGVVYEQYF
TGTGCCAGCAGCGTAGAGGCAGGGGTGGTGTACGAGCAGTACTTC
>TRBJ2-1|NA|TRBV7-9|TRBD2
CASSLPRGVHFNEQFF
TGTGCCAGCAGCCTACCGCGGGGGGTTCATTTCAATGAGCAGTTCTTC
>TRBJ1-1|NA|TRBV9|TRBD1
CASSAGDRGTEAFF
TGTGCCAGCAGCGCTGGGGACAGGGGAACTGAAGCTTTCTTT
>TRBJ2-3|few|TRBV10-2|NA
CASAPGTPDTQYF
TGCGCCAGCGCACCTGGGACCCCAGATACGCAGTATTTT
>TRBJ2-1|few|TRBV5-4|TRBD1
CASSAGQDNEQFF
TGTGCCAGCAGCGCGGGACAGGACAATGAGCAGTTCTTC
>TRBJ2-3|medium-sized|TRBV7-9|TRBD2
CASSLGPAGVDTQYF
TGTGCCAGCAGCTTAGGTCCAGCGGGGGTAGATACGCAGTATTTT
>TRBJ2-3|NA|TRBV7-6|TRBD2
CASSSPGGRGTDTQYF
TGTGCCAGCAGCTCCCCGGGGGGGAGGGGCACAGATACGCAGTATTTT